This T cell receptor beta chain was retrieved from a study of spatial heterogeneity in lung cancer. This clonotype was observed a handful of times. Its cognate antigen is unknown. TCRdb reanalysed the 5' RACE reads using MiXCR and keeps one entry per CDR3 protein. The repertoire consists of 60,000 to 80,000 distinct CDR3 sequences, with 13% occurring once and the leading ten covering 5.5% to 7.5%. Noted time point: sample taken at primary tumor resection. TCRs were sequenced from unsorted whole RNA of tumor, nontumor lung or PBMC. The cohort: some 70 early-stage, untreated non-small cell lung cancer patients. The CDR3 spans 15 residues. With 3 bases removed from V and 5 bases from J, the gap between germline ends came to 14 bases. Germline CDR1 reads ENHRY; CDR2 reads SYGVKD. General observations from the study: Whereas they appeared in blood less at follow-up, ubiquitous expanded tumor TCRs appeared there more at resection.

V is TRBV10-3 and J is TRBJ2-1; a possible D gene is TRBD2 (5 bases). The receptor was derived from a male donor with early-stage non-small cell lung cancer. The sample was PBMCs, taken at surgery. The CDR3: CAISEKDRRDNEQFF. DNA for the CDR3: TGTGCCATCAGTGAAAAGGACCGGCGGGACAATGAGCAGTTCTTC.